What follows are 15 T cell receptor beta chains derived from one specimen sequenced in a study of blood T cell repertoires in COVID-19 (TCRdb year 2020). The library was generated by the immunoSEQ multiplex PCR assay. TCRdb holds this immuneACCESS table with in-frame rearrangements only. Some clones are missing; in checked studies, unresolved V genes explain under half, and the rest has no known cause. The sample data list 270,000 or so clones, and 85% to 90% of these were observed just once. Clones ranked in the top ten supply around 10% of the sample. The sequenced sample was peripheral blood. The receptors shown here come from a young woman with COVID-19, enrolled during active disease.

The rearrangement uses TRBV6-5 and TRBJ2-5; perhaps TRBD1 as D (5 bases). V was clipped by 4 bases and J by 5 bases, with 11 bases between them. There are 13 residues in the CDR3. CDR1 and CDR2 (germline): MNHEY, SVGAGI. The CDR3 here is CASSLGRAETQYF. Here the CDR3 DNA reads TGTGCCAGCAGTTTGGGCAGGGCGGAGACCCAGTACTTC.

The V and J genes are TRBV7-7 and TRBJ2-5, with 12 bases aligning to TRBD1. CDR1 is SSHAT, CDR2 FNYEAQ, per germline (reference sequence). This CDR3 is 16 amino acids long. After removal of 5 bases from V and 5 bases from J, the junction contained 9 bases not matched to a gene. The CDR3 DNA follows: TGTGCCAGCAGCGGCCGGGACAGGGGGCGCGAGGAGACCCAGTACTTC. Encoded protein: CASSGRDRGREETQYF.

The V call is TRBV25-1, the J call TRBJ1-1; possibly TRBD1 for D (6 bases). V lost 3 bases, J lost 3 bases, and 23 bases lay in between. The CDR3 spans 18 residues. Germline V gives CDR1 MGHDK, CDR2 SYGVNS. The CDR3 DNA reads TGTGCCAGCAGTGACCTACCCCCCTGGGGAACAGGGCACACTGAAGCTTTCTTT. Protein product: CASSDLPPWGTGHTEAFF.

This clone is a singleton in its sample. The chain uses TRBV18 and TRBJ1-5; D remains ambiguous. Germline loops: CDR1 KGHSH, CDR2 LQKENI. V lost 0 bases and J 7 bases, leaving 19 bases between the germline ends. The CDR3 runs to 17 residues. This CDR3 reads CASSPPLSRGAGQPQHF. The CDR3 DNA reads TGTGCCAGCTCACCACCGTTGAGCAGAGGAGCGGGACAGCCCCAGCATTTT.

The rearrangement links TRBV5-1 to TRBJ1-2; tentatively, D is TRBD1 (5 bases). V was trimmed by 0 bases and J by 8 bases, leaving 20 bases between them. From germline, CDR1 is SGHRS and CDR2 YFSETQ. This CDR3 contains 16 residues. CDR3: CASSLGSYGQGFGYTF. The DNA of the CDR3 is TGCGCCAGCAGCTTGGGGAGTTATGGACAAGGATTCGGCTACACCTTC.

The CDR3 here is CASSLSENTEAFF. The CDR3 DNA is TGTGCCAGCAGCTTATCAGAGAACACTGAAGCTTTCTTT. V gene TRBV7-6 combines with J gene TRBJ1-1; D is uncertain. The CDR3 has 13 amino acids. The V gene's germline CDR1 is SGHVS and CDR2 FNYEAQ. The germline V and J ends were trimmed by 2 bases and 1 base, with 5 bases remaining between them.

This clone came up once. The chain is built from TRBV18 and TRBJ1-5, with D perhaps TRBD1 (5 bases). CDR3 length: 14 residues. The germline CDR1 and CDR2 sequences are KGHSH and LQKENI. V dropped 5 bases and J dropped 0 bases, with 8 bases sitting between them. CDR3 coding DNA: TGTGCCAGCTCAGACACAGGTAGCAATCAGCCCCAGCATTTT. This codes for CASSDTGSNQPQHF.

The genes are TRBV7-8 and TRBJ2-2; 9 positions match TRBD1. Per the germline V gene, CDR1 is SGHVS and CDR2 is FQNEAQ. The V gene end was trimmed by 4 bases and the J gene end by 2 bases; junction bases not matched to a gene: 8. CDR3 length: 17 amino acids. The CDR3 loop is CASSWDRATSNTGELFF. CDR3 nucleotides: TGTGCCAGCAGCTGGGACAGGGCCACATCAAACACCGGGGAGCTGTTTTTT.

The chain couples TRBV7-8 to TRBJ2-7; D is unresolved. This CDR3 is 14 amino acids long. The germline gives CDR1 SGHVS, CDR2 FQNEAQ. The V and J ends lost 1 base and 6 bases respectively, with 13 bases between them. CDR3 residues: CASSLDGRYGEQYF. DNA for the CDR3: TGTGCCAGCAGCTTAGATGGTCGGTACGGCGAGCAGTACTTC. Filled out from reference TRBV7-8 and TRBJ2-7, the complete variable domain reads GAGVSQSPRYKVAKRGQDVALRCDPISGHVSLFWYQQALGQGPEFLTYFQNEAQLDKSGLPSDRFFAERPEGSVSTLKIQRTQQEDSAVYLCASSLDGRYGEQYFGPGTRLTVT.

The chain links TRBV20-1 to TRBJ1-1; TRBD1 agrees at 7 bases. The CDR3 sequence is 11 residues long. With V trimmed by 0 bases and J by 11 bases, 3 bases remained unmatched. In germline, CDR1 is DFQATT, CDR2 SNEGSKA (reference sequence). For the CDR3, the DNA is TGCAGTGCTAGAGATGACAGGGCGGCTTTCTTT. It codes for CSARDDRAAFF.

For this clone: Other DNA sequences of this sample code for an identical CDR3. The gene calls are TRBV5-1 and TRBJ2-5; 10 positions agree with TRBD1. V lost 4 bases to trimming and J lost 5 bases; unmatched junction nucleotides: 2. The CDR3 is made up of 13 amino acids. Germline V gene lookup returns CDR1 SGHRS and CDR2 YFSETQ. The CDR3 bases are TGCGCCAGCAGCCCGGGACAGGGGGAGACCCAGTACTTC. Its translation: CASSPGQGETQYF.

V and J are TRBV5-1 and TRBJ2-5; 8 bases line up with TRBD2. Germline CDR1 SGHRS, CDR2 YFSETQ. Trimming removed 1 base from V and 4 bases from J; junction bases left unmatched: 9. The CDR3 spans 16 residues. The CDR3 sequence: CASSLSGGMVTETQYF. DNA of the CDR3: TGCGCCAGCAGCTTGAGCGGGGGAATGGTTACAGAGACCCAGTACTTC.

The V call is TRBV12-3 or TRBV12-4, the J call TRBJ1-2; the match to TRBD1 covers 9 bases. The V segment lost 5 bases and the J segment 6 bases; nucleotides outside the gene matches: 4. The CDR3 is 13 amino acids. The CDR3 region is CASSLGQGHGYTF. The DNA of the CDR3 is TGTGCCAGCAGTCTCGGACAGGGGCATGGCTACACCTTC.

CDR3 loop: CASQDGTGVDEQFF. The CDR3 DNA reads TGTGCCAGCCAAGACGGGACAGGGGTTGATGAGCAGTTCTTC. The rearrangement joins TRBV7-9 to TRBJ2-1; 10 positions agree with TRBD1. Germline assignment: CDR1 SEHNR and CDR2 FQNEAQ (reference sequence). V was clipped by 8 bases and J by 8 bases; unmatched bases: 9. The CDR3 sequence is 14 residues long.

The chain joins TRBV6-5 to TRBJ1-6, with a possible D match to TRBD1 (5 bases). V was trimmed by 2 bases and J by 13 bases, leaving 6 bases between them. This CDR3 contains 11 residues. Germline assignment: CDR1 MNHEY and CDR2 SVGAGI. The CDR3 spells CASSYKGPLHF. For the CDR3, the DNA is TGTGCCAGCAGTTACAAGGGGCCCCTCCACTTT.